The 32 T cell receptor beta chains below all came from one sample that was sequenced in a study of T cells in localized non-small cell lung cancer. Assay used: immunoSEQ multiplex PCR; TCRdb lists only in-frame clones, some missing. The table lists 75,000 to 80,000 clones, more than 75% of them singletons. The source material was peripheral blood, sampled before any cancer treatment. The source is a woman between 35 and 70 years old with stage I squamous cell lung carcinoma.

This chain joins TRBV9 and TRBJ1-1, with D unclear. CDR1 is SGDLS and CDR2 is YYNGEE in the germline V gene. This CDR3 contains 13 residues. V shed 0 bases and J shed 6 bases, with 9 bases lying between them. The CDR3 spells CASSVGPKAEAFF. The DNA of the CDR3 is TGTGCCAGCAGCGTAGGACCTAAGGCTGAAGCTTTCTTT.

The table lists this clone with a count of one. V is TRBV9 and J is TRBJ1-1; D not resolved. The CDR3 contains 14 residues. Trimming shortened V by 2 bases and J by 2 bases, and 10 bases separated the two germline ends. Germline CDR1 SGDLS, CDR2 YYNGEE. The CDR3 region is CASSVGGRNTEAFF. The CDR3 nucleotides are TGTGCCAGCAGCGTGGGCGGGCGCAACACTGAAGCTTTCTTT.

V gene TRBV16 combines with J gene TRBJ1-3, with D unresolved. CDR1 KGHSY and CDR2 FQNENV come from the germline V gene. The V end was cut by 2 bases, the J end by 2 bases, with 1 base between. The length of the CDR3 is 12 residues. The CDR3 protein is CASSQAGNTIYF. The DNA of the CDR3 is TGTGCCAGCAGCCAAGCTGGAAACACCATATATTTT.

The gene calls are TRBV9 and TRBJ2-1; possibly TRBD2 for D (6 bases). Trimming shortened V by 4 bases and J by 6 bases, and 17 bases separated the two germline ends. The germline gives CDR1 SGDLS, CDR2 YYNGEE. The CDR3 is made up of 15 amino acids. CDR3: CASSPYLNSGNEQFF. CDR3 in DNA: TGTGCCAGCAGCCCCTACTTAAATAGCGGCAATGAGCAGTTCTTC.

CDR3 sequence (DNA): TGTGCCAGCAGCCAGGGAGAGATGGGACTAGCGGTAGGTGAGCAGTTCTTC. Protein product: CASSQGEMGLAVGEQFF. V gene TRBV4-2 combines with J gene TRBJ2-1; 11 positions match TRBD2. V lost 3 bases and J lost 9; bases outside the gene matches: 13. Per the germline V gene, CDR1 is LGHNA and CDR2 is YNFKEQ. The CDR3 is 17 amino acids.

This chain joins TRBV7-2 and TRBJ2-7, with TRBD1 matching over 9 bases. The germline CDR1 and CDR2 sequences are SGHTA and FQGNSA. V lost 3 bases, J lost 5 bases, and 8 bases stayed unmatched. The CDR3 has 15 amino acids. CDR3 coding DNA: TGTGCCAGCAGCTTCCAGGGACAGGGTTTCCACGAGCAGTACTTC. It codes for CASSFQGQGFHEQYF.

This sequence joins TRBV6-1 and TRBJ2-7, with a weak D call TRBD1 (5 bases). V dropped 7 bases and J dropped 0 bases, with 13 bases sitting between them. Germline V gene sequence: CDR1 MNHNS, CDR2 SASEGT. The CDR3 sequence is 14 residues long. CDR3: CASTQGWSSYEQYF. The CDR3 nucleotides read TGTGCCAGCACTCAGGGATGGAGCTCCTACGAGCAGTACTTC.

The chain carries TRBV6-6 and TRBJ2-7; D is possibly TRBD1 (5 bases). Trimming removed 0 bases at V and 3 bases at J, with 9 bases between. CDR3 length: 14 amino acids. Germline CDR1 and CDR2: MNHNY and SVGAGI (reference sequence). CDR3 bases: TGTGCCAGCAGTTACTCGGCAGGGTACTACGAGCAGTACTTC. Translating it yields CASSYSAGYYEQYF.

The rearrangement joins TRBV30 to TRBJ2-6; D not certain. V shed 3 bases and J shed 0 bases, with 3 bases lying between them. The CDR3 has 13 amino acids. Germline assignment: CDR1 GTSNPN and CDR2 SVGIG (reference sequence). The CDR3 protein is CAWRLSGANVLTF. For the CDR3, the DNA is TGTGCCTGGAGACTCTCTGGGGCCAACGTCCTGACTTTC. The whole variable domain, filled in from reference TRBV30 and TRBJ2-6, reads SQTIHQWPATLVQPVGSPLSLECTVEGTSNPNLYWYRQAAGRGLQLLFYSVGIGQISSEVPQNLSASRPQDRQFILSSKKLLLSDSGFYLCAWRLSGANVLTFGAGSRLTVL.

The rearrangement links TRBV6-5 to TRBJ1-3; D uncertain. CDR3 length: 13 amino acids. Trimming shortened V by 3 bases and J by 3 bases, and 6 bases separated the two germline ends. Germline values: CDR1 MNHEY, CDR2 SVGAGI. The CDR3 DNA is TGTGCCAGCAGTTATTCCGGTGGAAACACCATATATTTT. Encoded protein: CASSYSGGNTIYF.

The chain uses TRBV4-1 and TRBJ2-7; no firm D call. Germline lookup yields CDR1 MGHRA and CDR2 YSYEKL. The V end was cut by 1 base, the J end by 0 bases, with 7 bases between. CDR3 size: 14 residues. The CDR3 spells CASSQAAVSYEQYF. The CDR3 DNA reads as TGCGCCAGCAGCCAAGCCGCAGTCTCCTACGAGCAGTACTTC.

The chain combines TRBV2 with TRBJ1-2, with TRBD1 as a possible D gene (5 bases). CDR1 is SNHLY, CDR2 FYNNEI, per germline. The CDR3 extends over 14 amino acids. The V gene lost 6 bases and the J gene lost 2 bases, with 13 bases spanning the gap. The CDR3 region is CASRRGVTNYGYTF. In nucleotides, the CDR3 is TGTGCCAGCAGACGAGGGGTGACCAACTATGGCTACACCTTC.

The chain is built from TRBV30 and TRBJ2-3, with 9 bases identical to TRBD2. Germline V gene lookup returns CDR1 GTSNPN and CDR2 SVGIG (reference sequence). V lost 1 base to trimming and J lost 12 bases; unmatched junction nucleotides: 2. The CDR3 is made up of 11 amino acids. This CDR3 reads CAWSGLAAQYF. The CDR3 region has the DNA TGTGCCTGGAGTGGACTAGCGGCCCAGTATTTT.

V gene TRBV10-3 combines with J gene TRBJ1-2; possible D gene TRBD1, 6 bases. The V end lost 3 bases, the J end lost 8 bases, and 16 bases lay between the germline ends. This CDR3 spans 14 amino acids. Looked up from germline, CDR1 is ENHRY and CDR2 is SYGVKD. The CDR3 protein is CAISDEIAGDGYTF. DNA of the CDR3: TGTGCCATCAGTGATGAGATTGCAGGGGACGGCTACACCTTC.

This chain connects TRBV25-1 to TRBJ1-2, with 9 bases fitting TRBD1. The CDR3 spans 15 residues. The junction had 2 bases not matched to a gene; V was cut back by 1 base and J by 2 bases. Germline V gene lookup returns CDR1 MGHDK and CDR2 SYGVNS. Here the CDR3 reads CASSELGTGNYGYTF. The CDR3 nucleotides read TGTGCCAGCAGTGAATTAGGGACAGGGAACTATGGCTACACCTTC.

The chain uses TRBV15 and TRBJ2-5; 7 positions match TRBD1. Germline CDR1 LNHNV, CDR2 YYDKDF (reference sequence). This CDR3 is 14 amino acids long. J lost 4 bases, V lost 3 bases, and 5 bases had no gene match. In nucleotides, the CDR3 is TGTGCCACCAGCAGGGAACAGGGGCGAGAGACCCAGTACTTC. Its protein product is CATSREQGRETQYF.

The chain recombines TRBV9 with TRBJ1-3, with unresolved D. The germline V gene has CDR1 SGDLS and CDR2 YYNGEE. Trimming cost V 6 bases and J 0 bases, with 13 bases left between them. The CDR3 is 15 amino acids. Written as DNA, the CDR3 is TGTGCCAGCAACTTGGACGGGAGCTCTGGAAACACCATATATTTT. Translation gives CASNLDGSSGNTIYF.

The chain is built from TRBV5-6 and TRBJ1-5, with D tentatively TRBD1 (5 bases). CDR1 and CDR2 (germline): SGHDT, YYEEEE. Trimming left V 3 bases short and J 3 bases short, with 10 bases between. The CDR3 totals 14 residues. The CDR3 protein is CASSYQGYNQPQHF. CDR3 DNA sequence: TGTGCCAGCAGCTATCAGGGTTACAATCAGCCCCAGCATTTT.

This sequence joins TRBV5-5 and TRBJ2-3; TRBD2 matches 8 bases. Germline assignment: CDR1 SGHKS and CDR2 YYEKEE (reference sequence). Trimming at V came to 7 bases and at J to 2 bases, leaving 9 bases not matched to a gene. This CDR3 comprises 15 residues. The CDR3 sequence: CASCPFGGDTDTQYF. CDR3 sequence (DNA): TGTGCCAGCTGCCCATTCGGGGGGGACACAGATACGCAGTATTTT.

CDR3 sequence reads: CASSSYLGQGSPLHF. In DNA, the CDR3 is TGTGCCAGCAGTTCCTATTTGGGACAGGGGTCACCCCTCCACTTT. V usage is TRBV27 and J usage is TRBJ1-6, with 10 bases aligning to TRBD1. V shed 4 bases and J 10 bases; nucleotides not matched to a gene: 7. Germline CDR1 reads MNHEY; CDR2 reads SMNVEV (reference sequence). This CDR3 has 15 residues.

This chain joins TRBV10-3 and TRBJ2-5; a possible D gene is TRBD2 (6 bases). The V and J ends lost 1 base and 5 bases respectively, with 11 bases between them. This CDR3 is built from 14 residues. Looked up from germline, CDR1 is ENHRY and CDR2 is SYGVKD. DNA of the CDR3: TGTGCCATCAGTGAGTTAGGGGAGGCGGAGACCCAGTACTTC. Protein: CAISELGEAETQYF.

The chain joins TRBV10-1 to TRBJ1-3; D unclear. Trimming removed 4 bases from V and 2 bases from J, with 12 bases in between. CDR1 and CDR2 (germline): WNHNN, SYGVQD (reference sequence). This CDR3 comprises 15 residues. As DNA, the CDR3 is TGCGCCAGCAGTGCCGGCAACTTGCCTGGAAACACCATATATTTT. Protein product: CASSAGNLPGNTIYF.

This rearrangement joins TRBV14 to TRBJ1-4, with TRBD1 as a possible D gene (5 bases). CDR1 and CDR2 (germline): SGHDN, FVKESK. V was clipped by 3 bases and J by 8 bases, with 10 bases between them. This CDR3 has 13 residues. CDR3 loop: CASSQGEREKLFF. In DNA form, the CDR3 reads TGTGCCAGCAGCCAGGGGGAACGAGAAAAACTGTTTTTT.

This chain links TRBV5-1 with TRBJ2-3; D unclear. Germline V lookup: CDR1 SGHRS, CDR2 YFSETQ. The CDR3 is 14 amino acids. The V end lost 0 bases, the J end lost 5 bases, and 10 bases lay between the germline ends. The DNA for the CDR3 is TGCGCCAGCAGCTTGGGGATATCCGAAGATACGCAGTATTTT. This codes for CASSLGISEDTQYF.

J is TRBJ1-1 and V is TRBV11-3, with D tentatively TRBD1 (6 bases). The germline V and J ends were trimmed by 5 bases and 3 bases, with 10 bases remaining between them. The CDR3 consists of 13 residues. Germline V gives CDR1 SGHNT, CDR2 YENEEA. The chain's CDR3 is CASSRTGYTEAFF. The CDR3 DNA follows: TGTGCCAGCAGCAGAACAGGGTACACTGAAGCTTTCTTT.

The V gene is TRBV7-9, the J gene TRBJ1-5; 12 bases are shared with TRBD1. Germline lookup yields CDR1 SEHNR and CDR2 FQNEAQ (reference sequence). The CDR3 has 17 residues. With 6 bases clipped from V and 2 bases from J, the junction kept 8 bases outside the gene matches. In nucleotides, the CDR3 is TGTGCCAGCAGTTCCGGGACAGGGGGCGCAGGCAATCAGCCCCAGCATTTT. As protein: CASSSGTGGAGNQPQHF.

This clone was detected only a few times. V is TRBV2 and J is TRBJ2-3; D perhaps matches TRBD1 (6 bases). The length of the CDR3 is 16 residues. Germline values: CDR1 SNHLY, CDR2 FYNNEI. Trimming left V 2 bases short and J 4 bases short, with 16 bases between. The CDR3 spells CASSELSGANSDTQYF. The DNA of the CDR3 is TGTGCCAGCAGTGAACTCTCAGGGGCGAATTCAGATACGCAGTATTTT.

The rearrangement uses TRBV10-3 and TRBJ2-4; D might be TRBD2 (5 bases). V was clipped by 5 bases and J by 7 bases, with 15 bases between them. Germline lookup yields CDR1 ENHRY and CDR2 SYGVKD. This CDR3 has 14 residues. The CDR3 reads CAISKDSNVNIQYF. In DNA, the CDR3 is TGTGCCATCAGTAAGGACTCCAACGTGAACATTCAGTACTTC.

The gene calls are TRBV6-5 and TRBJ1-5, with D perhaps matching TRBD1 (5 bases). Looked up from germline, CDR1 is MNHEY and CDR2 is SVGAGI. This CDR3 has 13 residues. Deletions cut 3 bases from V and 7 bases from J, with 10 bases between. DNA for the CDR3: TGTGCCAGCAGTTATTCAGACAGACAGCCCCAGCATTTT. Translating gives CASSYSDRQPQHF.

The V and J genes are TRBV18 and TRBJ1-3; no clear D gene. Germline CDR1 and CDR2: KGHSH and LQKENI. The CDR3 contains 13 residues. With 4 bases removed from V and 8 bases from J, the gap between germline ends came to 12 bases. The CDR3 DNA reads as TGTGCCAGCTCACGGACTAATTCGGACACCATATATTTT. Protein product: CASSRTNSDTIYF.

This chain joins TRBV19 and TRBJ1-5, with D uncertain. V lost 3 bases and J 0 bases, leaving 9 bases between the germline ends. The germline CDR1 and CDR2 sequences are LNHDA and SQIVND (reference sequence). The CDR3 has 15 amino acids. The CDR3 reads CASSIAGDSNQPQHF. The CDR3 DNA follows: TGTGCCAGTAGTATCGCTGGAGATAGCAATCAGCCCCAGCATTTT.

This clone appeared once. This sequence joins TRBV10-3 and TRBJ1-2, with 7 bases aligning to TRBD1. Germline loops: CDR1 ENHRY, CDR2 SYGVKD. The CDR3 has 15 residues. The trim removed 2 bases at V and 2 bases at J, leaving 5 bases unmatched. The CDR3 sequence is CAISEKAGGNYGYTF. CDR3 in DNA: TGTGCCATCAGTGAGAAGGCAGGGGGAAACTATGGCTACACCTTC.